A single sample is the source of the 21 T cell receptor beta chains below, sequenced in a study of T cell changes during pregnancy in multiple sclerosis. Libraries were prepared by immunoSEQ multiplex PCR; TCRdb keeps only in-frame clonotypes and omits some of them. The data contain over 50,000 clones, approximately 88% of them singletons. This specimen consisted of peripheral blood, obtained in the first trimester of pregnancy. The receptors stem from a female donor with multiple sclerosis, enrolled in a pregnancy study.

The genes are TRBV12-5 and TRBJ1-1; TRBD1 is a possible D gene (6 bases). The CDR3 is 13 amino acids. Trimming cost V 7 bases and J 2 bases, with 11 bases left between them. Germline CDR1 and CDR2: LGHNT and FRNRAP. Written as DNA, the CDR3 is TGTGCTAGTGTCTCGGACAGCAACACTGAAGCTTTCTTT. The encoded protein is CASVSDSNTEAFF.

This rearrangement joins TRBV6-5 to TRBJ1-1; 8 bases are shared with TRBD1. This CDR3 contains 13 residues. Germline lookup yields CDR1 MNHEY and CDR2 SVGAGI. Losses at the gene ends were 6 bases for V and 6 bases for J; bases not matched to a gene: 6. CDR3 protein: CASRMDRDAEAFF. CDR3 nucleotide sequence: TGTGCCAGCAGGATGGACAGGGATGCTGAAGCTTTCTTT.

The genes are TRBV19 and TRBJ1-2; 7 bases line up with TRBD1. This CDR3 is built from 14 residues. Losses at the gene ends were 7 bases for V and 5 bases for J; bases not matched to a gene: 10. Looked up from germline, CDR1 is LNHDA and CDR2 is SQIVND (reference sequence). The CDR3 loop reads CASTVTGFLYGYTF. The CDR3 DNA follows: TGTGCCAGTACCGTGACAGGGTTTCTGTATGGCTACACCTTC.

This rearrangement joins TRBV5-1 to TRBJ2-3, with D perhaps TRBD2 (5 bases). This CDR3 has 15 residues. Between the trimmed V and J ends, which lost 4 bases and 7 bases, there was a span of 19 bases. CDR1 SGHRS and CDR2 YFSETQ come from the germline V gene. This CDR3 reads CASSPGKKSPNTQYF. The CDR3 nucleotides read TGCGCCAGCAGCCCCGGGAAGAAGAGCCCCAATACGCAGTATTTT.

This clone was observed a single time. This chain joins TRBV7-2 and TRBJ1-2; no clear D. Germline assignment: CDR1 SGHTA and CDR2 FQGNSA. V shed 5 bases and J shed 8 bases, with 12 bases lying between them. The CDR3 is 12 residues long. DNA for the CDR3: TGTGCCAGCAGCCTCGACAATCCAGGCTACACCTTC. Its translation is CASSLDNPGYTF.

The chain couples TRBV27 to TRBJ2-5; D not certain. The CDR3 extends over 14 amino acids. CDR1 and CDR2 (germline): MNHEY, SMNVEV (reference sequence). V dropped 0 bases and J dropped 1 base, with 6 bases sitting between them. CDR3 amino acids: CASSLSTGQETQYF. The CDR3 DNA sequence: TGTGCCAGCAGTTTATCGACGGGCCAAGAGACCCAGTACTTC.

The rearrangement links TRBV5-1 to TRBJ1-4, with TRBD1 identical over 8 bases. J lost 7 bases, V lost 1 base, and 6 bases had no gene match. CDR1 and CDR2 (germline): SGHRS, YFSETQ. This CDR3 is 15 amino acids long. CDR3 residues: CASSLSPGGVEKLFF. The CDR3 DNA follows: TGCGCCAGCAGCTTGTCTCCAGGGGGCGTTGAAAAACTGTTTTTT.

The chain couples TRBV19 to TRBJ1-3, with D perhaps matching TRBD1 (6 bases). This CDR3 spans 15 amino acids. V lost 7 bases and J lost 0, with 13 bases in between. Germline V gene sequence: CDR1 LNHDA, CDR2 SQIVND (reference sequence). The CDR3 sequence: CASNVDRNSGNTIYF. As DNA, the CDR3 is TGTGCCAGTAATGTCGACAGGAACTCTGGAAACACCATATATTTT.

The chain recombines TRBV19 with TRBJ1-1, with D possibly matching TRBD1 (6 bases). Germline V gene lookup returns CDR1 LNHDA and CDR2 SQIVND (reference sequence). The CDR3 covers 13 residues. With 1 base removed from V and 8 bases from J, the gap between germline ends came to 11 bases. CDR3 bases: TGTGCCAGTAGTATAGGTCCGCAGGGGGAAGCTTTCTTT. Residues: CASSIGPQGEAFF.

The rearrangement uses TRBV4-1 and TRBJ2-7; TRBD1 matches at 7 bases. Losses at the gene ends were 1 base for V and 4 bases for J; bases not matched to a gene: 1. The CDR3 runs 13 residues. Germline values: CDR1 MGHRA, CDR2 YSYEKL. The CDR3 protein is CASSQADRYEQYF. The CDR3 bases are TGCGCCAGCAGCCAAGCGGACAGGTACGAGCAGTACTTC.

The chain links TRBV6-1 to TRBJ2-1, with 7 positions matching TRBD1. Trimming took 7 bases from V and 1 from J; bases not matched to a gene: 7. CDR3 length: 15 residues. Germline V gene sequence: CDR1 MNHNS, CDR2 SASEGT. Here the CDR3 reads CASIWGTESYNEQFF. In DNA, the CDR3 is TGTGCCAGCATTTGGGGGACAGAATCCTACAATGAGCAGTTCTTC.

The gene calls are TRBV5-1 and TRBJ2-1; tentatively, D is TRBD1 (5 bases). The CDR3 runs 15 residues. Germline loops: CDR1 SGHRS, CDR2 YFSETQ. V lost 1 base and J 5 bases, leaving 13 bases between the germline ends. The CDR3 reads CASSLWAGSDNEQFF. Here the CDR3 DNA reads TGCGCCAGCAGCTTGTGGGCAGGGTCCGACAATGAGCAGTTCTTC.

J is TRBJ2-1 and V is TRBV5-4; TRBD2 agrees at 10 bases. V dropped 1 base and J dropped 4; count of bases not matched to a gene: 2. CDR3 length: 15 amino acids. Germline CDR1 reads SGHNT; CDR2 reads YYREEE (reference sequence). The CDR3 region is CASSLLAGGYNEQFF. For the CDR3, the DNA is TGTGCCAGCAGCTTGTTAGCGGGAGGTTACAATGAGCAGTTCTTC.

CDR3 in DNA: TGCAGCGTTTGCCCCAGGGGGCCGGCTGAAGCTTTCTTT. Its translation is CSVCPRGPAEAFF. This chain connects TRBV29-1 to TRBJ1-1; TRBD1 matches at 8 bases. With V trimmed by 5 bases and J by 6 bases, 8 bases remained unmatched. The CDR3 totals 13 residues. Germline loops: CDR1 SQVTM, CDR2 ANQGSEA.

This clone came up once. V gene TRBV11-2 combines with J gene TRBJ2-5, with D unresolved. V lost 1 base and J lost 4, with 13 bases in between. This CDR3 region has 15 residues. The germline CDR1 and CDR2 sequences are SGHAT and FQNNGV. The CDR3 loop is CASSLVSGLGETQYF. The CDR3 nucleotides are TGTGCCAGCAGCTTAGTCTCTGGTCTCGGAGAGACCCAGTACTTC.

This rearrangement joins TRBV29-1 to TRBJ2-7, with 12 bases fitting TRBD1. Germline-derived CDR1 and CDR2 are SQVTM and ANQGSEA. CDR3 length equals 13 residues. V shed 6 bases and J 7 bases; nucleotides not matched to a gene: 7. CDR3: CSVGTGGPLEQYF. CDR3 DNA sequence: TGCAGCGTCGGGACAGGGGGCCCGTTAGAGCAGTACTTC.

The chain joins TRBV2 to TRBJ1-2; TRBD1 aligns across 8 bases. The CDR3 has 14 amino acids. Germline values: CDR1 SNHLY, CDR2 FYNNEI. V shed 2 bases, J shed 2 bases, and the junction held 1 base outside the gene matches. The CDR3 DNA is TGTGCCAGCAGTGAACGGACAGGGAACTATGGCTACACCTTC. As protein: CASSERTGNYGYTF. The full variable domain, its missing parts supplied by reference TRBV2 and TRBJ1-2, is EPEVTQTPSHQVTQMGQEVILRCVPISNHLYFYWYRQILGQKVEFLVSFYNNEISEKSEIFDDQFSVERPDGSNFTLKIRSTKLEDSAMYFCASSERTGNYGYTFGSGTRLTVV.

This clone was counted once. This chain joins TRBV6-6 and TRBJ1-1; 8 nucleotides line up with TRBD1. The ends lost 7 bases at V and 7 bases at J; junction bases unmatched: 8. The length of the CDR3 is 13 residues. The germline V gene has CDR1 MNHNY and CDR2 SVGAGI (reference sequence). Here the CDR3 DNA reads TGTGCCAGCATCCAAAGACAGGGGAATGAAGCTTTCTTT. Its translation: CASIQRQGNEAFF.

This chain links TRBV4-3 with TRBJ2-7, with 7 bases that match TRBD2. Germline V lookup: CDR1 LGHNA, CDR2 YSLEER. Losses at the gene ends were 1 base for V and 3 bases for J; bases not matched to a gene: 9. The CDR3 runs to 16 residues. CDR3 DNA: TGCGCCAGCAGCCAAGGAACCGGCGGGGGATTCTACGAGCAGTACTTC. Protein: CASSQGTGGGFYEQYF.

V is TRBV7-2 and J is TRBJ2-5, with D tentatively TRBD1 (6 bases). Germline CDR1 and CDR2: SGHTA and FQGNSA. V was pared by 0 bases and J by 1 base, with 6 bases between. The CDR3 consists of 14 residues. CDR3 amino acids: CASSLAGAQETQYF. Here the CDR3 DNA reads TGTGCCAGCAGCTTAGCGGGGGCCCAAGAGACCCAGTACTTC.

This rearrangement joins TRBV27 to TRBJ2-7; 12 bases line up with TRBD1. CDR1 and CDR2 from the germline V gene are MNHEY and SMNVEV (reference sequence). There are 14 residues in the CDR3. Trimming cost V 5 bases and J 6 bases; bases outside gene matches: 5. In nucleotides, the CDR3 is TGTGCCAGCAGTCCCGGGACAGGGGGCGGCGAGCAGTACTTC. Its protein is CASSPGTGGGEQYF.